The clone carrying this TCR beta chain was found once. Its matching antigen is unknown. Trimming took 5 bases from V and 6 from J; bases not matched to a gene: 5. The CDR3 runs 15 residues. Per germline, CDR1 MDHEN and CDR2 SYDVKM. The sample belongs to a study of OX40 agonist ivuxolimab in advanced cancers. Findings and limits, study-wide: In the 0.1 to 3.0 mg/kg range, CD4+ and CD8+ blood T cells had expanded clonally by week 6. It was also the case that some nonresponders had low normalized T-cell clonal expansion.

Assay: immunoSEQ multiplex PCR; the TCRdb copy retains only in-frame clones and omits some. The sample includes approximately 110,000 clones, under 95% seen only once; the top ten take under 0.9%. The chain joins TRBV28 to TRBJ1-5; 12 bases fit TRBD1. The starting material was CD4+ or CD8+ T cells sorted from blood, obtained in a trial of the OX40 agonist ivuxolimab. This TCR came from an adult with an advanced solid tumor such as melanoma, head and neck, liver or kidney cancer. CDR3 protein: CASSPRDRGLQPQHF. DNA for the CDR3: TGTGCCAGCAGTCCCCGGGACAGGGGGCTTCAGCCCCAGCATTTT.